What follows describes a single T cell receptor (beta chain). Its specificity is not known. Sequencing used immunoSEQ multiplex PCR; TCRdb keeps in-frame clones, though not all of them. The table includes 150,000 or so clones, approximately 86% detected once. This specimen comes from a study of cytomegalovirus exposure and HLA in healthy donors. As for the study in general: The 110 or so validation repertoires used the same platform as the roughly 670 first-cohort repertoires, a later analysis reported. General observations from the study: The study put 150 to 200 TCR beta chains on its list as cytomegalovirus-associated. The finding came from a later analysis; first-cohort TCR clusters tended to co-occur in the 120 or so validation repertoires. Many donors carried some public TCRs, although rarity characterized most TCR sequences.

V was clipped by 2 bases and J by 2 bases, with 7 bases between them. The CDR3 length is 15 residues. Germline V lookup: CDR1 MRHNA, CDR2 SNTAGT. The sequence derives from a young man in good health and CMV-seropositive. The rearrangement uses TRBV6-4 and TRBJ2-6; D is perhaps TRBD1 (5 bases). Sequences were obtained from PBMCs. CDR3 sequence: CASSDQGTGANVLTF. CDR3 bases: TGTGCCAGCAGTGACCAGGGAACTGGGGCCAACGTCCTGACTTTC.